Presented here are 30 T cell receptor beta chains from one specimen sequenced in a study of CXCR4 blockade with PD-1 therapy in pancreatic cancer. Clones were read by immunoSEQ multiplex PCR, and TCRdb kept only the in-frame ones, dropping some. The sample lists more than 15,000 clones, around 72% seen once, with 5% to 6.5% in the top ten. The sample taken for sequencing was tumor tissue. All receptors derive from a human donor with pancreatic ductal adenocarcinoma.

This clone was seen only a few times. This chain links TRBV6-1 with TRBJ2-2, with D unresolved. The CDR3 sequence is 13 residues long. Looked up from germline, CDR1 is MNHNS and CDR2 is SASEGT. The V gene lost 0 bases and the J gene lost 1 base, with 0 bases spanning the gap. CDR3 nucleotides: TGTGCCAGCAGTGAAGCGAACACCGGGGAGCTGTTTTTT. Translation gives CASSEANTGELFF.

The V and J genes are TRBV29-1 and TRBJ2-1, with a weak D call TRBD2 (6 bases). The V end lost 7 bases, the J end lost 6 bases, and 13 bases lay between the germline ends. Looked up from germline, CDR1 is SQVTM and CDR2 is ANQGSEA. This CDR3 comprises 12 residues. The CDR3 loop is CSAGGGSNEQFF. Written as DNA, the CDR3 is TGCAGCGCTGGGGGAGGCTCCAATGAGCAGTTCTTC.

This clone was seen a handful of times. The chain couples TRBV19 to TRBJ2-1, with D perhaps TRBD1 (5 bases). V dropped 7 bases and J dropped 8 bases, with 9 bases sitting between them. This CDR3 comprises 11 residues. The germline V gene encodes CDR1 LNHDA and CDR2 SQIVND (reference sequence). The CDR3 protein is CASKGLYEQFF. CDR3 DNA sequence: TGTGCCAGTAAGGGGTTGTATGAGCAGTTCTTC.

This clone was picked up a small number of times. The rearrangement uses TRBV19 and TRBJ1-3, with D perhaps TRBD1 (5 bases). The CDR3 is made up of 11 amino acids. In germline, CDR1 is LNHDA, CDR2 SQIVND (reference sequence). The V gene lost 6 bases and the J gene lost 9 bases, with 9 bases spanning the gap. The CDR3 DNA follows: TGTGCCAGTAGCCCGGGGGGCACCATATATTTT. Its translation is CASSPGGTIYF.

This chain joins TRBV2 and TRBJ2-7, with TRBD1 matching 11 bases. The CDR3 has 13 residues. Germline lookup yields CDR1 SNHLY and CDR2 FYNNEI. V shed 10 bases, J shed 2 bases, and the junction held 4 bases outside the gene matches. CDR3 protein: CATQDRGPYEQYF. In DNA form, the CDR3 reads TGTGCCACGCAGGACAGGGGGCCCTACGAGCAGTACTTC.

The chain is built from TRBV14 and TRBJ2-7, with 8 bases matching TRBD2. Trimming removed 3 bases from V and 0 bases from J; junction bases left unmatched: 7. This CDR3 comprises 16 residues. Germline CDR1 reads SGHDN; CDR2 reads FVKESK. The CDR3 loop is CASSQNRGGSSYEQYF. As DNA, the CDR3 is TGTGCCAGCAGCCAGAACCGCGGGGGGAGCTCCTACGAGCAGTACTTC.

The chain couples TRBV13 to TRBJ2-7; no clear D gene. CDR1 is PRHDT and CDR2 is FYEKMQ in the germline V gene (reference sequence). This CDR3 region has 12 residues. V dropped 0 bases and J dropped 3 bases, with 3 bases sitting between them. The CDR3 loop reads CASSLGRYEQYF. In DNA form, the CDR3 reads TGTGCCAGCAGCTTAGGCCGCTACGAGCAGTACTTC. The variable domain in full, completed from reference TRBV13 and TRBJ2-7, reads AAGVIQSPRHLIKEKRETATLKCYPIPRHDTVYWYQQGPGQDPQFLISFYEKMQSDKGSIPDRFSAQQFSDYHSELNMSSLELGDSALYFCASSLGRYEQYFGPGTRLTVT.

The gene calls are TRBV28 and TRBJ2-7, with D perhaps TRBD1 (5 bases). CDR3 length: 13 residues. From germline, CDR1 is MDHEN and CDR2 SYDVKM. Trimming took 5 bases from V and 9 from J, leaving 17 bases between them. The CDR3 is CASSTRGATVQYF. The CDR3 region has the DNA TGTGCCAGCAGTACAAGGGGTGCGACAGTGCAGTACTTC.

The V call is TRBV11-3, the J call TRBJ2-1; 8 positions agree with TRBD2. Germline V gives CDR1 SGHNT, CDR2 YENEEA. CDR3 length: 16 amino acids. Unmatched junction bases numbered 14, after V lost 5 bases and J lost 8 bases. The CDR3 DNA is TGTGCCAGCAGCCCGGGGGGGGAACCTGGTGTCCATGAGCAGTTCTTC. This codes for CASSPGGEPGVHEQFF.

The gene calls are TRBV6-7 and TRBJ2-7, with 7 bases aligning to TRBD1. TRBV6-7 is an ORF for which the function is uncertain. The CDR3 has 13 amino acids. The V and J ends lost 7 bases and 3 bases, in that order; junction bases with no gene match: 6. The CDR3 nucleotides are TGTGCCAGCACCCGGACAGGTTTCTACGAGCAGTACTTC. Translation gives CASTRTGFYEQYF.

The gene calls are TRBV19 and TRBJ2-5, with a tentative D call TRBD1 (5 bases). The ends were cut back, 2 bases at V and 4 bases at J, with 8 bases in the middle. Germline values: CDR1 LNHDA, CDR2 SQIVND (reference sequence). The CDR3 is 13 amino acids. The CDR3 spells CASSINTGETQYF. Here the CDR3 DNA reads TGTGCCAGTAGTATAAATACAGGAGAGACCCAGTACTTC. The entire variable domain, with the rest obtained from reference TRBV19 and TRBJ2-5, is as follows: DGGITQSPKYLFRKEGQNVTLSCEQNLNHDAMYWYRQDPGQGLRLIYYSQIVNDFQKGDIAEGYSVSREKKESFPLTVTSAQKNPTAFYLCASSINTGETQYFGPGTRLLVL.

This clone was counted once. The V call is TRBV19, the J call TRBJ1-1; unclear D gene. Germline V lookup: CDR1 LNHDA, CDR2 SQIVND (reference sequence). Trimming shortened V by 0 bases and J by 8 bases, and 7 bases separated the two germline ends. This CDR3 region has 12 residues. The chain's CDR3 is CASSIEKREAFF. The DNA of the CDR3 is TGTGCCAGTAGTATAGAAAAGAGGGAAGCTTTCTTT.

There are a few counts of this clone. The rearrangement uses TRBV29-1 and TRBJ2-7; D gene uncertain. CDR1 SQVTM and CDR2 ANQGSEA come from the germline V gene. The CDR3 spans 14 residues. Trimming stripped 0 bases from V and 3 bases from J, with 12 bases between. The DNA of the CDR3 is TGCAGCGTTGAAGATCCCGGCAGGAACTACGAGCAGTACTTC. Translated: CSVEDPGRNYEQYF.

This chain connects TRBV29-1 to TRBJ1-1; 12 bases match TRBD1. V trimming: 6 bases; J trimming: 4 bases; junction bases outside the gene matches: 6. Germline V gene data show CDR1 as SQVTM and CDR2 as ANQGSEA. The CDR3 is 14 residues long. The DNA of the CDR3 is TGCAGCGTAAACCAGGGACAGGGGGCCACTGAAGCTTTCTTT. Its translation is CSVNQGQGATEAFF.

The chain employs TRBV10-2 and TRBJ1-1; TRBD1 aligns across 7 bases. CDR1 is WSHSY and CDR2 is SAAADI in the germline V gene. This CDR3 has 16 amino acids. Losses at the gene ends were 0 bases for V and 1 base for J; bases not matched to a gene: 5. For the CDR3, the DNA is TGCGCCAGCAGTGAGTCAGGGACAGCCCAGAACACTGAAGCTTTCTTT. Residues: CASSESGTAQNTEAFF.

This clone was seen a handful of times. V usage is TRBV28 and J usage is TRBJ2-7; TRBD1 matches 7 bases. V shed 10 bases and J 6 bases; nucleotides not matched to a gene: 15. This CDR3 has 14 amino acids. Germline CDR1 and CDR2: MDHEN and SYDVKM. Here the CDR3 reads CATLKTGKGLEQYF. CDR3 bases: TGTGCCACCTTAAAGACAGGGAAAGGGCTCGAGCAGTACTTC.

V is TRBV18 and J is TRBJ2-3; weak D call: TRBD1 (5 bases). The CDR3 runs to 16 residues. Germline CDR1 KGHSH, CDR2 LQKENI. V was shortened by 3 bases and J by 1 base, with 14 bases between the two germline ends. CDR3 nucleotide sequence: TGTGCCAGCTCACCGCTTACCACAGGTCGCACAGATACGCAGTATTTT. The encoded protein is CASSPLTTGRTDTQYF.

This clone was found a few times. Here the CDR3 DNA reads TGTGCCAGCAGTTACTCCGGGGAGGGGGAAAAACTGTTTTTT. It specifies CASSYSGEGEKLFF. The genes are TRBV6-7 and TRBJ1-4, with D perhaps TRBD1 (5 bases). TRBV6-7 is known as an ORF, though its function is uncertain. V was cut by 0 bases and J by 8 bases, with 10 bases left in between. CDR3 length: 14 residues.

The rearrangement joins TRBV27 to TRBJ2-7, with D unresolved. There are 13 residues in the CDR3. The V gene lost 6 bases and the J gene lost 2 bases, with 11 bases spanning the gap. Germline V CDR1 and CDR2: MNHEY, SMNVEV (reference sequence). The CDR3, as DNA: TGTGCCAGCAGCCCCGGCGGACCCTACGAGCAGTACTTC. It specifies CASSPGGPYEQYF.

The V call is TRBV9, the J call TRBJ2-7, with TRBD1 as a possible D gene (5 bases). This CDR3 is 15 amino acids long. V was cut by 0 bases and J by 7 bases, with 17 bases left in between. Germline V gene sequence: CDR1 SGDLS, CDR2 YYNGEE. CDR3 region: CASSVEASGAREQYF. CDR3 DNA sequence: TGTGCCAGCAGCGTAGAGGCTAGTGGGGCTCGGGAGCAGTACTTC. The variable domain in full, with the rest retrieved from reference TRBV9 and TRBJ2-7, is DSGVTQTPKHLITATGQRVTLRCSPRSGDLSVYWYQQSLDQGLQFLIQYYNGEERAKGNILERFSAQQFPDLHSELNLSSLELGDSALYFCASSVEASGAREQYFGPGTRLTVT.

This chain connects TRBV6-8 to TRBJ2-7; weak D call: TRBD1 (6 bases). The V gene's germline CDR1 is MNHGY and CDR2 SAAAGT. The CDR3 consists of 13 residues. Trimming shortened V by 11 bases and J by 6 bases, and 20 bases separated the two germline ends. CDR3 sequence (DNA): TGTGCCGCGGGTTGGGACACCTCGGCCGAGCAGTACTTC. This encodes CAAGWDTSAEQYF.

The chain employs TRBV16 and TRBJ2-7, with D perhaps matching TRBD2 (6 bases). The CDR3 runs to 15 residues. Germline loops: CDR1 KGHSY, CDR2 FQNENV. The V end lost 4 bases, the J end lost 0 bases, and 13 bases lay between the germline ends. The CDR3 reads CASSRGVQGSYEQYF. CDR3 in DNA: TGTGCCAGCAGCCGGGGGGTCCAGGGCTCCTACGAGCAGTACTTC.

The chain uses TRBV6-8 and TRBJ2-5; TRBD2 agrees at 7 bases. This CDR3 is built from 15 residues. Trimming removed 6 bases from V and 4 bases from J; junction bases left unmatched: 11. Germline loops: CDR1 MNHGY, CDR2 SAAAGT. CDR3 loop: CASRDGTGGGETQYF. The CDR3 DNA sequence: TGTGCCAGCAGGGATGGAACAGGCGGGGGAGAGACCCAGTACTTC.

This clone was observed once. The V gene is TRBV29-1, the J gene TRBJ2-6; D is ambiguous. Germline V gene data show CDR1 as SQVTM and CDR2 as ANQGSEA. The ends were cut back, 6 bases at V and 0 bases at J, with 6 bases in the middle. The CDR3 consists of 13 residues. The CDR3 DNA follows: TGCAGCGTCAAGGGCTCTGGGGCCAACGTCCTGACTTTC. It yields the protein CSVKGSGANVLTF. The whole variable domain, remainder taken from reference TRBV29-1 and TRBJ2-6, is SAVISQKPSRDICQRGTSLTIQCQVDSQVTMMFWYRQQPGQSLTLIATANQGSEATYESGFVIDKFPISRPNLTFSTLTVSNMSPEDSSIYLCSVKGSGANVLTFGAGSRLTVL.

The chain employs TRBV14 and TRBJ2-3, with no clear D. CDR1 is SGHDN and CDR2 is FVKESK in the germline V gene. The V end lost 8 bases, the J end lost 4 bases, and 16 bases lay between the germline ends. The CDR3 has 14 residues. CDR3 DNA sequence: TGTGCCAGCGGCATAACCTCTGGACCAGATACGCAGTATTTT. It codes for CASGITSGPDTQYF.

V gene TRBV28 combines with J gene TRBJ1-5, with D unresolved. From germline, CDR1 is MDHEN and CDR2 SYDVKM. Trimming removed 8 bases at V and 3 bases at J, with 11 bases between. This CDR3 is built from 13 residues. DNA for the CDR3: TGTGCCAGCCGGAAGGTCGACAATCAGCCCCAGCATTTT. Protein sequence: CASRKVDNQPQHF.

The V call is TRBV18, the J call TRBJ2-2; tentative D call: TRBD2 (6 bases). V shed 3 bases and J shed 1 base, with 9 bases lying between them. Germline V gene sequence: CDR1 KGHSH, CDR2 LQKENI. The CDR3 is 15 residues long. CDR3 sequence (DNA): TGTGCCAGCTCACCCTGGCGGGAGAACACCGGGGAGCTGTTTTTT. It encodes CASSPWRENTGELFF.

The V gene is TRBV30, the J gene TRBJ2-7; D is undetermined. The V gene lost 1 base and the J gene lost 6 bases, with 22 bases spanning the gap. CDR1 is GTSNPN, CDR2 SVGIG, per germline (reference sequence). The CDR3 is 16 residues long. DNA for the CDR3: TGTGCCTGGAGTGACCCCCTCCCGGGTCGCCATTGCGAGCAGTACTTC. Protein sequence: CAWSDPLPGRHCEQYF. The full variable domain, its missing parts supplied by reference TRBV30 and TRBJ2-7, is SQTIHQWPATLVQPVGSPLSLECTVEGTSNPNLYWYRQAAGRGLQLLFYSVGIGQISSEVPQNLSASRPQDRQFILSSKKLLLSDSGFYLCAWSDPLPGRHCEQYFGPGTRLTVT.

The V and J genes are TRBV11-3 and TRBJ2-3; either TRBD1 or TRBD2 may supply D (5 bases each). Trimming removed 4 bases at V and 2 bases at J, with 13 bases between. The CDR3 is 15 amino acids. The germline CDR1 and CDR2 sequences are SGHNT and YENEEA. CDR3 bases: TGTGCCAGCAGCTCCGGTTGGGGGTTCACAGATACGCAGTATTTT. As protein: CASSSGWGFTDTQYF.

The DNA of the CDR3 is TGCGCCAGCAGCTTGGCTGACAAGAACACCGGGGAGCTGTTTTTT. Protein: CASSLADKNTGELFF. The chain links TRBV5-1 to TRBJ2-2, with D hard to call. The CDR3 consists of 15 residues. Germline V gene lookup returns CDR1 SGHRS and CDR2 YFSETQ. Trimming removed 0 bases from V and 1 base from J, with 7 bases in between.